This T cell receptor beta chain was identified in a study of beta chain features in type 1 diabetes. Turning to this clone: Its specificity is not known.

Points from the study as a whole: Although PCR might favor shorter templates, it would do so equally in patients and controls. Whether HLA type affects TCRB rearrangement stayed undetermined in the present work. Shorter TCRB CDR3s, moderately but significantly so, marked every one of the four CD4+ subsets in Type 1 diabetes patients. More deletions and fewer insertions at VDJ junctions were found in patients with type 1 diabetes.

Since all of the isolated RNA was reverse transcribed, expressed TCRB transcripts were what got sequenced. Clones were sequenced by immunoSEQ multiplex PCR, and TCRdb holds only the in-frame ones, with some missing. The sample records around 300,000 clones, under 8.5% being singletons. The sample comprised central memory CD4+ T cells from blood. The origin of this receptor is a woman between 18 and 30 years old in good health.

CDR3 bases: TGTGCCAGCAGTTACAGGCCGAGGGAGTCACCCCTCCACTTT. It translates to CASSYRPRESPLHF. The J gene is TRBJ1-6, the V gene TRBV27; possible D gene TRBD1, 5 bases. This CDR3 contains 14 residues. The V and J ends lost 4 bases and 10 bases respectively, with 14 bases between them. Germline CDR1 and CDR2: MNHEY and SMNVEV (reference sequence).